These T cell receptor beta chains were read from a single sample in a study of T cell repertoires in cytomegalovirus infection. Antigens for these TCRs are unknown. MiXCR, run by TCRdb on the reads, gives a single entry per CDR3 protein. The table lists about half a million distinct CDR3 sequences, more than 30% of them singletons, with 17% in the top ten. The sample consisted of cultured PBMCs, taken from culture after CMV antigen stimulation. The receptors shown here come from a human donor in good health (CMV status not recorded). Some clones in this sample may be carry-over from other donors' samples. Both conserved end residues are part of each CDR3. D genes are given only for firm matches. Clone sizes are given selectively: once, few, many, or a class where the clone is expanded.

J | D | size | V | DNA | CDR3
TRBJ2-4 | TRBD2 | . | TRBV27 | TGTGCCAGCAGTTTAGCCAACCCGGGCCCGGGAGCGGGGAACATTCAGTACTTC | CASSLANPGPGAGNIQYF
TRBJ1-5 | TRBD1 | . | TRBV19 | TGTGCCAGTAGTACCGGACAGGGGGTTTCCCAGCATTTT | CASSTGQGVSQHF
TRBJ2-3 | . | . | TRBV6-1 | TGTGCCAGCAGGTCCGGAGCGGGCAGCACAGATACGCAGTATTTT | CASRSGAGSTDTQYF
TRBJ2-7 | TRBD2 | . | TRBV20-1 | TGCAGTGCTAGTCCGCGGGAGGGCCCCGAGCAGTACTTC | CSASPREGPEQYF
TRBJ2-2 | . | . | TRBV27 | TGTGCCAGCTGGCCTCGGAGGGCCAGTGGGGAGCTGTTTTTT | CASWPRRASGELFF
TRBJ2-1 | TRBD2 | many | TRBV12-3/TRBV12-4 | TGTGCCAGCATCAAAATCGGGGACAGGTCCCTAGCGGGGGTATACAATGAGCAGTTCTTC | CASIKIGDRSLAGVYNEQFF
TRBJ2-5 | . | . | TRBV29-1 | TGCAGCGTTCGGCAGGCCCAAGAGACCCAGTACTTC | CSVRQAQETQYF
TRBJ2-1 | . | once | TRBV5-3 | TGTGCCAGCAGCTTCGGGAATAATGAGCAGTTCTTC | CASSFGNNEQFF
TRBJ1-1 | TRBD1 | . | TRBV5-1 | TGCGCCAGCAGCTCGAATCCGGGACAGGGCACTGAAGCTTTCTTT | CASSSNPGQGTEAFF
TRBJ1-2 | . | . | TRBV5-6 | TGTGCCAGCAGCTTGGTTTGGACAGACTATGGCTACACCTTC | CASSLVWTDYGYTF
TRBJ2-1 | . | . | TRBV20-1 | TGCAGTGCTAGAGATATCAAGCGGGTTAGCTCCTACAATGAGCAGTTCTTC | CSARDIKRVSSYNEQFF
TRBJ1-2 | TRBD1 | . | TRBV5-1 | TGCGCCAGCAGCCTAAGGAAGGACAGGGGCTCTGGCTACACCTTC | CASSLRKDRGSGYTF
TRBJ2-1 | TRBD2 | . | TRBV28 | TGTGCCAGCAGTTTACCCGGGAGGGACGATGAGCAGTTCTTC | CASSLPGRDDEQFF
TRBJ2-5 | TRBD2 | many | TRBV12-3/TRBV12-4 | TGTGCCAGCAGTTCGACCGGGACTAGCCCCCAAGAGACCCAGTACTTC | CASSSTGTSPQETQYF
TRBJ2-2 | . | few | TRBV11-3 | TGTGCCAGCAGCTCCGGACAGAGGAACACCGGGGAGCTGTTTTTT | CASSSGQRNTGELFF
TRBJ1-1 | . | many | TRBV6-1 | TGTGCCAGCAGTCTACAGGGTCGGGACACTGAAGCTTTCTTT | CASSLQGRDTEAFF
TRBJ1-6 | . | . | TRBV5-4 | TGTGCCAGCAGCCTGGATGGCACCCAAGGCCCACCATATAATTCACCCCTCCACTTT | CASSLDGTQGPPYNSPLHF
TRBJ2-1 | TRBD2 | . | TRBV7-2 | TGTGCCAGCAGCTTAGGGGGACTAGCGGGAGGGCCCACCAATGAGCAGTTCTTC | CASSLGGLAGGPTNEQFF
TRBJ1-2 | . | once | TRBV28 | TGTGCCAGCAGCCGGGGACATCCAACCTATGGCTACACCTTC | CASSRGHPTYGYTF
TRBJ2-3 | . | many | TRBV7-2 | TGTGCCAGCAGCTTTCAGGTTACAGGGAGGGATACGCAGTATTTT | CASSFQVTGRDTQYF
TRBJ1-2 | TRBD1 | . | TRBV4-3 | TGCGCCAGCAGCCGCCGGTCGGCCGGGACAGGAAACTATGGCTACACCTTC | CASSRRSAGTGNYGYTF
TRBJ2-1 | TRBD2 | many | TRBV7-2 | TGTGCCAGCAGCCCGCTAGATCTGACTAGCGGGAGCGACAATGAGCAGTTCTTC | CASSPLDLTSGSDNEQFF
TRBJ2-1 | . | . | TRBV6-5 | TGTGCCAGCAGTTACGGAACAAAGCAGTTCTTC | CASSYGTKQFF
TRBJ1-1 | TRBD1 | few | TRBV28 | TGTGCCAGCACCGACGGGACAGTAACTGAAGCTTTCTTT | CASTDGTVTEAFF
TRBJ1-2 | . | . | TRBV7-2 | TGTGCCAGCAGACTAAAGACGGCTAACTATGGCTACACCTTC | CASRLKTANYGYTF
TRBJ1-2 | . | . | TRBV29-1 | TGCAGCGTTGAAGTCCCACGGCCTGAACAAAGTAACTATGGCTACACCTTC | CSVEVPRPEQSNYGYTF
TRBJ1-6 | . | . | TRBV14 | TGTGCCAGCAGCCAAGAGGCAGTGCGGTCACCCCTCCACTTT | CASSQEAVRSPLHF
TRBJ1-2 | . | few | TRBV7-2 | TGTGCCAGCAGGGAGGGGTCTAACTATGGCTACACCTTC | CASREGSNYGYTF
TRBJ1-6 | . | few | TRBV19 | TGTGCCAGTTCTACCTTGGGTTCGGGTAATTCACCCCTCCACTTT | CASSTLGSGNSPLHF
TRBJ1-6 | . | few | TRBV28 | TGTGCCAGCAGCCCCCCAAGAGGACCCCTCCACTTT | CASSPPRGPLHF